These 2 T cell receptor beta chains were all obtained from the same sample, sequenced in a study of response to subunit inactivated influenza vaccine. Each CDR3 protein gets one entry after TCRdb re-called the RT-PCR reads with MiXCR. The data contain about 240,000 distinct CDR3 sequences, more than 9% of them seen just once; the ten biggest clones take up about 8%. The sample was non-naive T cells sorted from PBMCs, taken 14 to 15 days before vaccination. These receptors were taken from a man aged 50-60 years who received an inactivated influenza vaccine.

The table lists this clonotype with many counts. V and J are TRBV4-3 and TRBJ2-6, with D possibly matching TRBD1 (6 bases). This CDR3 is built from 16 residues. Between the trimmed V and J ends, which lost 0 bases and 0 bases, there was a span of 6 bases. From germline, CDR1 is LGHNA and CDR2 YSLEER. The CDR3 nucleotides read TGCGCCAGCAGCCAAGACAGGGGCTCTGGGGCCAACGTCCTGACTTTC. This codes for CASSQDRGSGANVLTF.

There are a few counts of this clonotype. The junction departs from the called germline gene at one end, perhaps through a read error. The CDR3 sequence is CASSLGRQESQYF. CDR3 coding DNA: TGTGCCAGCAGCTTGGGCAGGCAAGAGAGCCAGTACTTC. This sequence joins TRBV11-1 and TRBJ2-5; unclear D gene. Germline V gene data show CDR1 as SGHAT and CDR2 as FQDESV (reference sequence). This CDR3 region has 13 residues.